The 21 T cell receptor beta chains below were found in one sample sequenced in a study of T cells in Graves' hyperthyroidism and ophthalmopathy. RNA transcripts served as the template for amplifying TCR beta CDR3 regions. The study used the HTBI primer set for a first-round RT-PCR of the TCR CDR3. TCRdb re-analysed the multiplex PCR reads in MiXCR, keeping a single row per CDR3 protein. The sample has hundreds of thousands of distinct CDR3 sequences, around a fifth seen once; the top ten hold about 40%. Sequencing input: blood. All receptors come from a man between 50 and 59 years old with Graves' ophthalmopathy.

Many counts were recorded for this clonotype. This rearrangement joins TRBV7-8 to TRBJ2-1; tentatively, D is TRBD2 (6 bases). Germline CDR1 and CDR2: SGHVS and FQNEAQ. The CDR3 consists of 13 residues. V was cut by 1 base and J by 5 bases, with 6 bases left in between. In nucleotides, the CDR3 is TGTGCCAGCAGCTTAGAGCGGGACAATGAGCAGTTCTTC. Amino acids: CASSLERDNEQFF.

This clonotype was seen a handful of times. The CDR3 here is CASSLGQGEDGYTF. The CDR3 DNA sequence: TGTGCCAGCAGCTTGGGGCAGGGGGAGGATGGCTACACCTTC. The gene calls are TRBV13 and TRBJ1-2; 7 nucleotides align to TRBD1. CDR1 and CDR2 from the germline V gene are PRHDT and FYEKMQ (reference sequence). V shed 3 bases, J shed 6 bases, and the junction held 7 bases outside the gene matches. This CDR3 comprises 14 residues. Combining the CDR3 with reference TRBV13 and TRBJ1-2 gives the whole variable domain AAGVIQSPRHLIKEKRETATLKCYPIPRHDTVYWYQQGPGQDPQFLISFYEKMQSDKGSIPDRFSAQQFSDYHSELNMSSLELGDSALYFCASSLGQGEDGYTFGSGTRLTVV.

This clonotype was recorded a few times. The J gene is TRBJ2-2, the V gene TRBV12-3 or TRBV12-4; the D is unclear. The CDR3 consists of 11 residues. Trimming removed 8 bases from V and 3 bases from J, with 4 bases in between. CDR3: CASRDTGELFF. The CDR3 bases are TGTGCCAGCCGTGACACCGGGGAGCTGTTTTTT.

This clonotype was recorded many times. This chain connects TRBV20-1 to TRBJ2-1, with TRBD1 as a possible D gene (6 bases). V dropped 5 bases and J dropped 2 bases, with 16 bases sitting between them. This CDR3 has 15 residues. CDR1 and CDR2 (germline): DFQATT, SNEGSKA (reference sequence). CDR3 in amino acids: CSASTGDSAYNEQFF. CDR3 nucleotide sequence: TGCAGTGCTTCGACAGGCGATTCAGCCTACAATGAGCAGTTCTTC.

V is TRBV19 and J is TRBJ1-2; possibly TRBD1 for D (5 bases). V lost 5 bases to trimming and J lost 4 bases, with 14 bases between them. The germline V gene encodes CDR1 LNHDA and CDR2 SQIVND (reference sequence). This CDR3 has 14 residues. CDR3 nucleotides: TGTGCCAGTAGTTCAAGGGGCCTCGGCTATGGCTACACCTTC. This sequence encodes CASSSRGLGYGYTF.

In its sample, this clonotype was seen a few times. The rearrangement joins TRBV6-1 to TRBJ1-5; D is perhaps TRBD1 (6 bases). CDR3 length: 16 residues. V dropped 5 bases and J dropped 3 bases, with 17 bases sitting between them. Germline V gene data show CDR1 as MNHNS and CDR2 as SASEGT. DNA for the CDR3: TGTGCCAGCAGTCCCCAGGGGCGAGGGAACAATCAGCCCCAGCATTTT. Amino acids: CASSPQGRGNNQPQHF.

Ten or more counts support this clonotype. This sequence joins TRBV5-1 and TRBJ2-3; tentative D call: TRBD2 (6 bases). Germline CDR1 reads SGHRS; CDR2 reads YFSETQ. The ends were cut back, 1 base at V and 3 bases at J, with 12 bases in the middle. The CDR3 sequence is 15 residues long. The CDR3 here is CASSLPASDTDTQYF. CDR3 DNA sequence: TGCGCCAGCAGCTTGCCGGCTAGCGATACAGATACGCAGTATTTT.

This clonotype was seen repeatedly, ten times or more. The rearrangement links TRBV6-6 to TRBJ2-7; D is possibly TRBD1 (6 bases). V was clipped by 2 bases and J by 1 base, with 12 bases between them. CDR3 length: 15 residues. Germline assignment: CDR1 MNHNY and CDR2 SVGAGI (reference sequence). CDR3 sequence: CASSYQGIKSYEQYF. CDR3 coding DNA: TGTGCCAGCAGTTACCAGGGGATCAAATCCTACGAGCAGTACTTC.

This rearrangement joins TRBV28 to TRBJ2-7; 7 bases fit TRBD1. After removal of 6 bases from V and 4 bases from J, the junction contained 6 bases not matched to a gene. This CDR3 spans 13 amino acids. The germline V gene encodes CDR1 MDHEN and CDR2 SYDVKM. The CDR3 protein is CASRQTGLYEQYF. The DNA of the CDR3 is TGTGCCAGCAGACAGACAGGGTTATACGAGCAGTACTTC.

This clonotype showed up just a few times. The CDR3 sequence is CATSDLLATDTQYF. DNA of the CDR3: TGTGCCACCAGTGATTTACTAGCCACAGATACGCAGTATTTT. V gene TRBV24-1 combines with J gene TRBJ2-3; D possibly corresponds to TRBD2 (6 bases). From germline, CDR1 is KGHDR and CDR2 SFDVKD. The V and J ends lost 1 base and 2 bases respectively, with 6 bases between them. The CDR3 spans 14 residues.

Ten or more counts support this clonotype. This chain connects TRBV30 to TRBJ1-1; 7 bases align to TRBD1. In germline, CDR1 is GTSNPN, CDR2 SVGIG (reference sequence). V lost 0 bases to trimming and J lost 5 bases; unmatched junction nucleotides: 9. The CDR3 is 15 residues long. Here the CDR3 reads CAWSVPRQGGTEAFF. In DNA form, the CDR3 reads TGTGCCTGGAGTGTTCCTCGACAGGGTGGGACTGAAGCTTTCTTT.

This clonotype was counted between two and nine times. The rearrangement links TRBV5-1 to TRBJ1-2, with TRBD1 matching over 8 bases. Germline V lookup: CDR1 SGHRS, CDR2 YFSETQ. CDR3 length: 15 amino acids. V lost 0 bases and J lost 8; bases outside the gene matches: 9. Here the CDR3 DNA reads TGCGCCAGCAGCTTGGATGTGACAGGGGCCGGCGGCTACACCTTC. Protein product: CASSLDVTGAGGYTF.

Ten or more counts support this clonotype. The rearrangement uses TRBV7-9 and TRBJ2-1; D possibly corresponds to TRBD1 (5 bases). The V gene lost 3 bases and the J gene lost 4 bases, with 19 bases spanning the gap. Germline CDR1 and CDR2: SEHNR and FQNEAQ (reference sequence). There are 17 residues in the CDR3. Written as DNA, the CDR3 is TGTGCCAGCAGCTTCAACCTACGCCCGACAGAGTACAATGAGCAGTTCTTC. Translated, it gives CASSFNLRPTEYNEQFF. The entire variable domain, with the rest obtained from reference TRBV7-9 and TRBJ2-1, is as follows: DTGVSQNPRHKITKRGQNVTFRCDPISEHNRLYWYRQTLGQGPEFLTYFQNEAQLEKSRLLSDRFSAERPKGSFSTLEIQRTEQGDSAMYLCASSFNLRPTEYNEQFFGPGTRLTVL.

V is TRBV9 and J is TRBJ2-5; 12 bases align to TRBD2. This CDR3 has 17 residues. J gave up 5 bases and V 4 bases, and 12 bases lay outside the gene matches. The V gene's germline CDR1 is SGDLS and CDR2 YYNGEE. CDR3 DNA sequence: TGTGCCAGCAGCCAGATGGGGCTAGCGGGAGGGCCGGAGACCCAGTACTTC. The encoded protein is CASSQMGLAGGPETQYF.

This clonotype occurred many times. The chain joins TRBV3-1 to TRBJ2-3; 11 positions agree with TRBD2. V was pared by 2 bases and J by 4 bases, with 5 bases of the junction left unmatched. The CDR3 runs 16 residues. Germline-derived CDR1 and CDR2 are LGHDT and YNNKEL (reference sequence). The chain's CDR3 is CASSQLAGGPSDTQYF. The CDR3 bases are TGTGCCAGCAGCCAATTAGCGGGAGGGCCCTCAGATACGCAGTATTTT.

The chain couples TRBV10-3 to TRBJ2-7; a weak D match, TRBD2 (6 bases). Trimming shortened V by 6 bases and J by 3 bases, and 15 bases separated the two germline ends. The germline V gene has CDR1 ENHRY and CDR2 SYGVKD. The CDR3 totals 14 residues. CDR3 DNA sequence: TGTGCCATCAGGCCTCCGGGAGACAGCTACGAGCAGTACTTC. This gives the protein CAIRPPGDSYEQYF.

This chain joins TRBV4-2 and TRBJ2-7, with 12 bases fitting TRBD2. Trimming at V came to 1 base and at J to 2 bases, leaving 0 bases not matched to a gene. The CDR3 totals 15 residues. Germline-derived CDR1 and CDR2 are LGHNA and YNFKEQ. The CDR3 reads CASSQGLAGAYEQYF. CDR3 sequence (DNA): TGTGCCAGCAGCCAAGGACTAGCGGGAGCCTACGAGCAGTACTTC.

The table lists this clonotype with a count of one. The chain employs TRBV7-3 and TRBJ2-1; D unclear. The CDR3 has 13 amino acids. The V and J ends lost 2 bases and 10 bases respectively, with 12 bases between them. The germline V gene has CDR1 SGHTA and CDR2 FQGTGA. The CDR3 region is CASSLHCHGEQFF. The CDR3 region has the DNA TGTGCCAGCAGCTTACACTGTCACGGGGAGCAGTTCTTC.

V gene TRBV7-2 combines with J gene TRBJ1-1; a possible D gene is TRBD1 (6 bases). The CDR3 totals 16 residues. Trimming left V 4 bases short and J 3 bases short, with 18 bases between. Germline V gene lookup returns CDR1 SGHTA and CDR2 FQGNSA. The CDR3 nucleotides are TGTGCCAGCAGCTGGGACATCAAAAAGGGGTACACTGAAGCTTTCTTT. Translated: CASSWDIKKGYTEAFF. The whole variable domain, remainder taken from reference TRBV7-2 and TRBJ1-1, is GAGVSQSPSNKVTEKGKDVELRCDPISGHTALYWYRQSLGQGLEFLIYFQGNSAPDKSGLPSDRFSAERTGGSVSTLTIQRTQQEDSAVYLCASSWDIKKGYTEAFFGQGTRLTVV.

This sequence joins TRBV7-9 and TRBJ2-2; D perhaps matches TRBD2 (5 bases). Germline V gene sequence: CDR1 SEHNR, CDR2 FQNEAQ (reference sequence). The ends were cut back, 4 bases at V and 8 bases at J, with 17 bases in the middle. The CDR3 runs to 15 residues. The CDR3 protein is CASSYSTPAAGELFF. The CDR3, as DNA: TGTGCCAGCAGCTATTCGACCCCAGCGGCGGGGGAGCTGTTTTTT.

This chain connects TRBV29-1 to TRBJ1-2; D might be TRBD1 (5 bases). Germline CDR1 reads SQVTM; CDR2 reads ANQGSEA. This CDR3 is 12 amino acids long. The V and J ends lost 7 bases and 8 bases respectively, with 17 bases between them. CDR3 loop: CSARDLYYGYTF. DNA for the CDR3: TGCAGCGCTAGGGACCTTTATTACGGCTACACCTTC. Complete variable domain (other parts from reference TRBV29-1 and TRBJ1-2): SAVISQKPSRDICQRGTSLTIQCQVDSQVTMMFWYRQQPGQSLTLIATANQGSEATYESGFVIDKFPISRPNLTFSTLTVSNMSPEDSSIYLCSARDLYYGYTFGSGTRLTVV.